This T cell receptor (beta chain) was identified during a study of T cell responses to AZD1222 COVID-19 vaccine. Notes on the study in general: Donor demographics were predominantly white British with a female majority; clonal diversity may be underestimated. CD4 TCRs covered the whole spike, strongest at regions 160-218 and 743-854.

The germline V and J ends were trimmed by 10 bases and 4 bases, with 20 bases remaining between them. The germline CDR1 and CDR2 sequences are ENHRY and SYGVKD. The CDR3 totals 15 residues. TCRdb keeps only in-frame clones here, not all; method: immunoSEQ multiplex PCR. The data contain some 120,000 clones, about 90% of them singletons. Remarks on this clone: The antigen remains undetermined.

The sequenced sample was peripheral blood, obtained 28 days after the second AZD1222 dose. This sequence joins TRBV10-3 and TRBJ1-5; TRBD1 might be the D (5 bases). This TCR was sampled from an adult who received the AZD1222 COVID-19 vaccine. CDR3 bases: TGTGCCAATAGAATGTGGCTAGGGGCTAATCAGCCCCAGCATTTT. Encoded protein: CANRMWLGANQPQHF.